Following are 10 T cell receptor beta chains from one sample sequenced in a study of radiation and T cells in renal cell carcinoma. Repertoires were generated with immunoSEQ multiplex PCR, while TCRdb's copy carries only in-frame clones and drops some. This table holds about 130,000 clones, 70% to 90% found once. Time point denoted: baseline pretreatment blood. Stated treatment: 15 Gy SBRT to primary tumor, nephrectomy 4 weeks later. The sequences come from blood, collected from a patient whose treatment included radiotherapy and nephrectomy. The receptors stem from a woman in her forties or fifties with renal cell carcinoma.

This CDR3 reads CASSSSSSGLENGYTF. CDR3 bases: TGTGCCAGTAGTAGCTCTTCATCCGGGTTGGAGAATGGCTACACCTTC. This sequence joins TRBV19 and TRBJ1-2; the D is unclear. The germline V gene has CDR1 LNHDA and CDR2 SQIVND (reference sequence). Trimming took 4 bases from V and 6 from J, leaving 21 bases between them. The CDR3 contains 16 residues.

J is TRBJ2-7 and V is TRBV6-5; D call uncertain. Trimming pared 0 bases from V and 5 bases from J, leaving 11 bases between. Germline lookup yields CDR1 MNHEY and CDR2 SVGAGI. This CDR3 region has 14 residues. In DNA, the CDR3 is TGTGCCAGCAGTTACTCGATTCTCCTCGACGAGCAGTACTTC. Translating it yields CASSYSILLDEQYF.

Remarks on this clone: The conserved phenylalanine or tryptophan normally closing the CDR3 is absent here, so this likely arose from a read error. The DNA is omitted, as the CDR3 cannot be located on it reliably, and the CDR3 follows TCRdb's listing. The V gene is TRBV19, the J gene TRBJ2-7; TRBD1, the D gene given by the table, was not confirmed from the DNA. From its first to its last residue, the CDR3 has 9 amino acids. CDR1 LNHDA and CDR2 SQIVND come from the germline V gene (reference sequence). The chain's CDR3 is CASSMDRVS.

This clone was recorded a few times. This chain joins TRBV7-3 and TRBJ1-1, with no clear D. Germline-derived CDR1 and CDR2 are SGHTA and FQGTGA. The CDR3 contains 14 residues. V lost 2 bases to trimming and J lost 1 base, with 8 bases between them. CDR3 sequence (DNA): TGTGCCAGCAGCTTATCTCCGGGGAACACTGAAGCTTTCTTT. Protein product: CASSLSPGNTEAFF.

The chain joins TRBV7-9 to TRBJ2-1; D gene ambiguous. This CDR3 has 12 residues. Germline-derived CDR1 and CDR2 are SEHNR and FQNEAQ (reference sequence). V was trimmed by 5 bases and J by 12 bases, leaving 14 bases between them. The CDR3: CASSRELDWQFF. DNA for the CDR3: TGTGCCAGCAGCAGAGAGCTAGATTGGCAGTTCTTC.

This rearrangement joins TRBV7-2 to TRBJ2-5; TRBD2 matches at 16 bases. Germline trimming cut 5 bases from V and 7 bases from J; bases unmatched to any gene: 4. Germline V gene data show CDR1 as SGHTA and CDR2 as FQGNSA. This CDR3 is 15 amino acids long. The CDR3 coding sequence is TGTGCCAGCAGCCTAGGGACTAGCGGGGGGGGGACCCAGTACTTC. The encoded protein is CASSLGTSGGGTQYF.

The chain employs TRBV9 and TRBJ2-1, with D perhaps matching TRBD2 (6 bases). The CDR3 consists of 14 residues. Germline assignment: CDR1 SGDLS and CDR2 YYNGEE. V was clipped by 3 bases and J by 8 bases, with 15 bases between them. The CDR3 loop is CASSALTRGDEQFF. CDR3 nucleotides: TGTGCCAGCAGCGCCTTGACTAGAGGGGATGAGCAGTTCTTC.

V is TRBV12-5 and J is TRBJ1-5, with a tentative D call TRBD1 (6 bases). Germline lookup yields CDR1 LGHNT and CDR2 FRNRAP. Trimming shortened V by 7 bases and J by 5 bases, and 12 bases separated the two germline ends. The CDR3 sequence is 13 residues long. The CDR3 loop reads CASARDMDQPQHF. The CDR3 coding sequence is TGTGCTAGTGCTCGGGACATGGATCAGCCCCAGCATTTT.

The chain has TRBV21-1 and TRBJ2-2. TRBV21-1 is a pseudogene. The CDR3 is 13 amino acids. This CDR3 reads CASSIDPRGELFF. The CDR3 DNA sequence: TGTGCCAGCAGCATAGACCCCCGGGGGGAGCTGTTTTTT.

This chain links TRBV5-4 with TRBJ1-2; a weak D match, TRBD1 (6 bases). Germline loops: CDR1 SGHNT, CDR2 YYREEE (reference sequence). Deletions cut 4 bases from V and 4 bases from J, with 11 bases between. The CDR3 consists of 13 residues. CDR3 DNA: TGTGCCAGCAGCGGGGGACAAATCTATGGCTACACCTTC. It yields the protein CASSGGQIYGYTF. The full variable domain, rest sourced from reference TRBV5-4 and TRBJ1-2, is ETGVTQSPTHLIKTRGQQVTLRCSSQSGHNTVSWYQQALGQGPQFIFQYYREEENGRGNFPPRFSGLQFPNYSSELNVNALELDDSALYLCASSGGQIYGYTFGSGTRLTVV.